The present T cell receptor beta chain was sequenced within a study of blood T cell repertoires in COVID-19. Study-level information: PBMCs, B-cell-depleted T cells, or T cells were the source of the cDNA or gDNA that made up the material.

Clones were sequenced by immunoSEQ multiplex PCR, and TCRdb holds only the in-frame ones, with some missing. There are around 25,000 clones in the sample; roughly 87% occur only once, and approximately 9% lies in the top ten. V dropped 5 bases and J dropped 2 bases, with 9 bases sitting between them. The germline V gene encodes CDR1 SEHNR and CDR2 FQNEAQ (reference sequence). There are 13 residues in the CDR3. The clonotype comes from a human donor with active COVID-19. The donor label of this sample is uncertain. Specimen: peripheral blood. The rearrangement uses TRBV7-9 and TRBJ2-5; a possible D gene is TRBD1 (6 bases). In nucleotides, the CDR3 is TGTGCCAGCAGCCCGGACAGTCAAGAGACCCAGTACTTC. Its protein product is CASSPDSQETQYF.